A selection of T cell receptor beta chains follows, all from one sample in a study of Graves' ophthalmopathy and Graves' hyperthyroidism. TCRdb re-called the multiplex PCR reads with MiXCR, one entry per CDR3 protein. The sample holds about 740,000 distinct CDR3 sequences; roughly 40% are singletons and the top ten take approximately 43%. Sequencing input: peripheral blood. All receptors come from an adult man with Graves' ophthalmopathy. Each CDR3 is given with its conserved first and last residue. The D gene is left open where the match is weak. A clone size is listed for some rows: how often the clone was seen (once, few, many), or a class if it is expanded.

d_call j_call clone_size v_call cdr3_nt cdr3_aa
TRBD1 TRBJ2-5 . TRBV2 TGTGCCAGCAGTTTATCTGGGGGGACAGGGGGTCAAGAGACCCAGTACTTC CASSLSGGTGGQETQYF
. TRBJ2-6 . TRBV11-1 TGTGCCAGCAGCTTGGCCCCGGGGGACGGGGCCAACGTCCTGACTTTC CASSLAPGDGANVLTF
TRBD1 TRBJ1-5 many TRBV20-1 TGCAGTGCTAGCAGGGGGAGCAATCAGCCCCAGCATTTT CSASRGSNQPQHF
. TRBJ1-1 many TRBV11-2 TGTGCCAGCAGCGCAAAAACAGTGAACACTGAAGCTTTCTTT CASSAKTVNTEAFF
TRBD1 TRBJ1-4 . TRBV5-5 TGTGCCAGCAGCCCCCGTAGGACAGGGGCTGAAAAACTGTTTTTT CASSPRRTGAEKLFF
TRBD1 TRBJ2-5 many TRBV29-1 TGCAGCGTCTGCCAGACAGGGGACGGAGAGACCCAGTACTTC CSVCQTGDGETQYF
TRBD1 TRBJ1-5 . TRBV29-1 TGCAGCGTGACTGACAGGGCGGGGGGTCCGCATCAGCCCCAGCATTTT CSVTDRAGGPHQPQHF
. TRBJ2-7 . TRBV9 TGTGCCAGCAGCCCTAACGTAGGGAACCCCTACGAGCAGTACTTC CASSPNVGNPYEQYF
. TRBJ2-3 . TRBV10-3 TGTGCCATCAGTGAGACAGGGCAAGATACGCAGTATTTT CAISETGQDTQYF
. TRBJ1-5 . TRBV12-3/TRBV12-4 TGTGCCAGCAGTTTTCCTGACCGGGATGGGGGCGATCAGCCCCAGCATTTT CASSFPDRDGGDQPQHF
TRBD1 TRBJ1-5 many TRBV2 TGTGCCAGCTGTCCAGACAGGGGGATGGGTCAGCCCCAGCATTTT CASCPDRGMGQPQHF
TRBD1 TRBJ2-3 . TRBV2 TGTGCCAGCAGTGTTTACAGGGGAGATACGCAGTATTTT CASSVYRGDTQYF
. TRBJ1-4 few TRBV19 TGTGCCAGTAGTATGTATTGGCAGCAGAATGAAAAACTGTTTTTT CASSMYWQQNEKLFF
. TRBJ2-7 many TRBV10-2 TGCGCCAGCACCCCAGGGCGGTACGAGCAGTACTTC CASTPGRYEQYF
TRBD2 TRBJ2-2 . TRBV10-3 TGTGCCATCAGCGGGGGACTAGCCCCCGGGGAGCTGTTTTTT CAISGGLAPGELFF
TRBD1 TRBJ1-2 many TRBV2 TGTGCCAGCAGGGCCGGGACAGGGTACCCTCAGCGTGGCTACACCTTC CASRAGTGYPQRGYTF
. TRBJ2-7 . TRBV7-9 TGTGCCAGCAGCTTAGCGCATGGCAGCTACGAGCAGTACTTC CASSLAHGSYEQYF